The rows below give T cell receptor beta chains drawn from one sample of a study of long-term antiretroviral therapy in people with HIV. Sequencing used immunoSEQ multiplex PCR; TCRdb keeps in-frame clones, though not all of them. Of 29,000 or so clones in the sample, about 93% were seen once. Specimen: unsorted PBMCs, collected around 6.5 years after starting antiretroviral therapy. The receptors here all came from a woman between 40 and 55 years old with HIV. CDR3s leave out the opening cysteine and the closing phenylalanine or tryptophan. D genes are given only for firm matches.

J gene,V gene,D gene,CDR3 protein
TRBJ1-1,TRBV20-1,NA,SATRQVEAF
TRBJ1-3,TRBV7-2,TRBD1,ASSSPTGGLSSGNTIY
TRBJ1-6,TRBV18,NA,ASSPGWSPLH
TRBJ1-4,TRBV10-3,NA,AISEGMGAPNEKLF
TRBJ1-1,TRBV19,NA,ASTNRGINTEAF
TRBJ1-1,TRBV29-1,TRBD1,SVDGQGAWGAF
TRBJ1-1,TRBV29-1,TRBD1,SVGTGSTEAF
TRBJ2-3,TRBV19,TRBD2,ASNPSGRTPQY
TRBJ1-4,TRBV29-1,TRBD1,SVAQGSEKLF
TRBJ1-6,TRBV5-1,NA,ASSVAARNSYNSPLH
TRBJ2-1,TRBV27,TRBD2,ASRRGGKYNEQF
TRBJ2-2,TRBV6-5,TRBD1,ASKRTGYTGELF
TRBJ1-1,TRBV29-1,NA,SVEVMGRAF
TRBJ1-2,TRBV2,TRBD1,ASRDRQNRGSNYGYT
TRBJ2-3,TRBV19,TRBD2,ASSISGGEMNTQY
TRBJ2-1,TRBV6-8,NA,ASSYSIRHRVEYNEQF
TRBJ2-5,TRBV4-3,NA,ASSQGVQAAETQY
TRBJ1-4,TRBV9,NA,ASSVVPGGANEKLF
TRBJ1-4,TRBV11-2,NA,ASRLVATNEKLF
TRBJ1-2,TRBV19,TRBD1,ASRLDRGHGGDGYT
TRBJ2-5,TRBV27,TRBD2,ASSPRGKETQY
TRBJ2-5,TRBV5-8,NA,ASSPKRTQETQY
TRBJ2-3,TRBV5-1,TRBD2,ASNPSGGGASDTQY
TRBJ2-3,TRBV7-2,NA,ASSMNSATDTQY
TRBJ1-6,TRBV7-2,NA,ASSLVSISSPLH
TRBJ2-7,TRBV5-4,NA,ASSLASHSLYEQY
TRBJ1-1,TRBV19,TRBD1,ASTLTGGVTEAF
TRBJ1-4,TRBV5-1,TRBD1,ASSSFLGQGGKLF
TRBJ1-2,TRBV19,NA,ASSTRTGYT
TRBJ2-3,TRBV30,TRBD1,AWSSGGAPDTQY
TRBJ1-5,TRBV30,NA,AWSVRGAGNQPQH
TRBJ1-1,TRBV4-1,TRBD1,ASSQATGVVTEAF
TRBJ2-5,TRBV5-1,NA,ASSLVGPGQETQY
TRBJ2-1,TRBV2,TRBD2,ASRGLAEQF
TRBJ1-5,TRBV28,TRBD1,ASSLGTGGNQPQH
TRBJ2-3,TRBV18,TRBD1,ASSSLRDRGKGGTDTQY
TRBJ2-5,TRBV4-3,NA,ASSPHGSETQY
TRBJ1-5,TRBV5-5,TRBD1,ASSLATGTGVTNQPQH
TRBJ2-5,TRBV30,TRBD2,AWSGTRTSGAQETQY
TRBJ1-2,TRBV25-1,TRBD1,ASSELGQGAYGYT
TRBJ1-2,TRBV5-1,TRBD1,ASSFATGALDGYT
TRBJ1-2,TRBV30,TRBD1,AWLQGAGYGYT
TRBJ2-3,TRBV7-3,NA,ASSLASTDTQY
TRBJ2-3,TRBV10-3,NA,AISESGGGRTDTQY
TRBJ1-1,TRBV30,NA,AWSSKEGGPNTEAF
TRBJ2-3,TRBV19,TRBD1,ASSFRQGKSTDTQY
TRBJ2-1,TRBV5-1,NA,ASSVGVGNEQF
TRBJ2-5,TRBV6-5,NA,ASSLGYEAQETQY
TRBJ2-7,TRBV27,NA,ASSLGSSAYEQY